Shown below are 4 T cell receptor beta chains from a single sample sequenced in a study of T cell responses to AZD1222 COVID-19 vaccine. Produced via immunoSEQ multiplex PCR; TCRdb's table is partial and in-frame only. Here the sample spans 75,000 to 95,000 clones, roughly 88% being singletons. Sequenced here: peripheral blood, sampled on day 0 of AZD1222 vaccination. The origin of the receptors is an adult in good health.

The chain has TRBV5-1 and TRBJ2-1; D possibly uses TRBD1 or TRBD2 (7 bases each). The germline CDR1 and CDR2 sequences are SGHRS and YFSETQ. Trimming pared 6 bases from V and 2 bases from J, leaving 18 bases between. The CDR3 totals 16 residues. CDR3: CASNSGQGQPYNEQFF. In DNA, the CDR3 is TGCGCCAGCAATAGCGGGCAGGGACAGCCCTACAATGAGCAGTTCTTC. The whole variable domain, filled in from reference TRBV5-1 and TRBJ2-1, reads KAGVTQTPRYLIKTRGQQVTLSCSPISGHRSVSWYQQTPGQGLQFLFEYFSETQRNKGNFPGRFSGRQFSNSRSEMNVSTLELGDSALYLCASNSGQGQPYNEQFFGPGTRLTVL.

The genes are TRBV27 and TRBJ2-7, with 13 positions matching TRBD2. The CDR3 has 16 residues. With 4 bases clipped from V and 5 bases from J, the junction kept 8 bases outside the gene matches. Germline CDR1 MNHEY, CDR2 SMNVEV (reference sequence). This chain's CDR3 is CASSSLTSGRQNEQYF. The CDR3 nucleotides read TGTGCCAGCAGTTCTCTGACTAGCGGGAGGCAAAACGAGCAGTACTTC.

The genes are TRBV18 and TRBJ2-3; possibly TRBD1 for D (6 bases). Looked up from germline, CDR1 is KGHSH and CDR2 is LQKENI. The CDR3 totals 15 residues. Trimming shortened V by 3 bases and J by 1 base, and 11 bases separated the two germline ends. The CDR3 DNA sequence: TGTGCCAGCTCACCCTCCAGGGGCGGCACAGATACGCAGTATTTT. Its protein is CASSPSRGGTDTQYF.

The rearrangement joins TRBV6-1 to TRBJ2-7; D remains unclear. The CDR3 loop spans 11 amino acids. Trimming stripped 7 bases from V and 0 bases from J, with 4 bases between. CDR1 and CDR2 (germline): MNHNS, SASEGT. The CDR3 here is CASIPSYEQYF. The CDR3 DNA reads as TGTGCCAGCATCCCCTCCTACGAGCAGTACTTC.